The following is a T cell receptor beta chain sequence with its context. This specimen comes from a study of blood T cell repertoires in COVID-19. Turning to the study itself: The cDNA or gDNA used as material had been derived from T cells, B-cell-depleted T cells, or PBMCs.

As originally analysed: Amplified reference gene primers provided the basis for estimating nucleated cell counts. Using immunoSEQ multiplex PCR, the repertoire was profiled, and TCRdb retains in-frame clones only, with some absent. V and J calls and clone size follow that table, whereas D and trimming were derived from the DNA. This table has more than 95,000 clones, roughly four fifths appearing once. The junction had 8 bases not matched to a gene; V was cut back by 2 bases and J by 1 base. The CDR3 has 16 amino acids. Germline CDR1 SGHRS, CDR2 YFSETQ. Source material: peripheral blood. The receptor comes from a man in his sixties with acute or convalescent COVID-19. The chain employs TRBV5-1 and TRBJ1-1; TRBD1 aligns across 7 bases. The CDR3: CASSFTGANQNTEAFF. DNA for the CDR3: TGCGCCAGCAGCTTTACAGGGGCCAATCAGAACACTGAAGCTTTCTTT.